A selection of T cell receptor beta chains follows, all from one sample in a study of long-term antiretroviral therapy in people with HIV. Clones were sequenced by immunoSEQ multiplex PCR, and TCRdb holds only the in-frame ones, with some missing. The sample holds tens of thousands of clones, 88% seen once. Material: unsorted PBMCs, obtained around 4.5 years after starting antiretroviral therapy. These receptors all stem from a young man with HIV. The CDR3 runs from the conserved cysteine through the conserved F or W. The D gene is left open where the match is weak. Expanded clones get a size class; other rows say once, few or many, or leave the size out.

j_gene,v_gene,d_gene,abundance,CDR3nt,CDR3aa
TRBJ2-7,TRBV5-8,TRBD1,NA,TGTGCCAGCAGCCGGACAGGGGGCGTATACGAGCAGTACTTC,CASSRTGGVYEQYF
TRBJ1-2,TRBV19,TRBD1,NA,TGTGCCAGTATTCAGGGGGACGGTGGCTACACCTTC,CASIQGDGGYTF
TRBJ2-7,TRBV7-3,TRBD2,NA,TGTGCCAGCAGTGCGGGAGCGGGCTACGAGCAGTACTTC,CASSAGAGYEQYF
TRBJ1-5,TRBV13,NA,NA,TGTGCCAGCAGCGCGGGGGGGGGTGATCAGCCCCAGCATTTT,CASSAGGGDQPQHF
TRBJ2-2,TRBV7-9,NA,NA,TGTGCCAGCAGCCAGGGCCTTAACACCGGGGAGCTGTTTTTT,CASSQGLNTGELFF
TRBJ2-1,TRBV18,NA,NA,TGTGCCAGCTCACCGGTGGGACGTGAGCAGTTCTTC,CASSPVGREQFF
TRBJ1-2,TRBV4-2,TRBD1,NA,TGTGCCAGCAGCCAAGAATCGTGGCAGGGGGGACGCACCTTC,CASSQESWQGGRTF
TRBJ2-5,TRBV19,TRBD1,NA,TGTGCCAGAAGGACAGGGGTCCGTGGGGAGACCCAGTACTTC,CARRTGVRGETQYF
TRBJ1-2,TRBV6-6,NA,NA,TGTGCCAGCTTGCTTGGTAACTACACCTTC,CASLLGNYTF
TRBJ2-7,TRBV7-8,NA,NA,TGTGCCAGCAGCTTAGCCGGGAGAGACTACGAGCAGTACTTC,CASSLAGRDYEQYF
TRBJ2-7,TRBV9,NA,NA,TGTGCCAGCAGCGTAGAGGACCTTCCCTCTGAGCAGTACTTC,CASSVEDLPSEQYF
TRBJ1-5,TRBV15,TRBD1,NA,TGTGCCACCAGCGGTGGGCAGGGGGATCAGCCCCAGCATTTT,CATSGGQGDQPQHF
TRBJ1-1,TRBV6-5,TRBD1,NA,TGTGCCAGCAGTAGGGGACAGAAAGAAGCTTTCTTT,CASSRGQKEAFF
TRBJ1-1,TRBV5-1,NA,NA,TGCGCCAGCAGCTTGAGCGTTGTTAACACTGAAGCTTTCTTT,CASSLSVVNTEAFF
TRBJ1-2,TRBV19,NA,few,TGTGCCAGTAGGAACGGAAACTATGGCTACACCTTC,CASRNGNYGYTF